These 14 T cell receptor beta chains came from one sample sequenced in a study of shared clonotypes between healthy human individuals. Only in-frame clones appear in the TCRdb table, and some are missing; sequencing was by immunoSEQ multiplex PCR. The profile covers about 710,000 clones, with 60% to 75% appearing a single time and roughly 2% taken by the ten largest. What was sequenced was memory CD4+ T cells sorted from blood. Described subset: CD45RA-negative fraction. These receptors originate from a woman aged 25 to 39 in good health.

Only one count was recorded for this clone. This chain uses TRBV30 with TRBJ1-1; TRBD1 matches at 7 bases. Trimming removed 5 bases from V and 1 base from J; junction bases left unmatched: 10. The CDR3 spans 15 residues. Germline V gene sequence: CDR1 GTSNPN, CDR2 SVGIG (reference sequence). This chain's CDR3 is CAWRQQGTTNTEAFF. CDR3 bases: TGTGCCTGGCGCCAACAGGGGACGACGAACACTGAAGCTTTCTTT.

The rearrangement links TRBV10-3 to TRBJ1-2, with a tentative D call TRBD1 (6 bases). CDR3 length: 14 amino acids. Germline V gene sequence: CDR1 ENHRY, CDR2 SYGVKD. Trimming took off 4 bases at V and 0 bases at J, with 9 bases between the two ends. The CDR3 DNA reads TGTGCCATCAGTGGGGACACCTCTAACTATGGCTACACCTTC. The encoded protein is CAISGDTSNYGYTF.

This clone showed up just a few times. The gene calls are TRBV10-3 and TRBJ2-1, with TRBD2 identical over 14 bases. V lost 0 bases, J lost 7 bases, and 2 bases stayed unmatched. CDR1 is ENHRY and CDR2 is SYGVKD in the germline V gene. The CDR3 totals 16 residues. CDR3 nucleotide sequence: TGTGCCATCAGTGAGTCTGGGACTAGCGGGGGAAATGAGCAGTTCTTC. Amino acid sequence: CAISESGTSGGNEQFF.

The V call is TRBV9, the J call TRBJ2-3; D is perhaps TRBD2 (6 bases). CDR3 size: 16 residues. The germline gives CDR1 SGDLS, CDR2 YYNGEE. V was trimmed by 0 bases and J by 2 bases, leaving 13 bases between them. The chain's CDR3 is CASSVGRSGITDTQYF. The CDR3 DNA sequence: TGTGCCAGCAGCGTAGGGCGTAGCGGAATCACAGATACGCAGTATTTT.

This sequence joins TRBV28 and TRBJ2-7; D uncertain. This CDR3 is built from 14 residues. Trimming removed 6 bases from V and 6 bases from J, with 18 bases in between. The germline gives CDR1 MDHEN, CDR2 SYDVKM. The CDR3 region is CASSLRRLGGEQYF. The CDR3 DNA sequence: TGTGCCAGCAGCCTCAGACGGTTGGGCGGCGAGCAGTACTTC.

J is TRBJ1-2 and V is TRBV25-1; tentative D call: TRBD1 (5 bases). CDR3 size: 14 residues. The V gene's germline CDR1 is MGHDK and CDR2 SYGVNS. Trimming removed 4 bases at V and 9 bases at J, with 18 bases between. The CDR3 spells CASSAGTSVGRYTF. CDR3 in DNA: TGTGCCAGCAGTGCCGGGACCTCCGTGGGCCGCTACACCTTC.

This clone has just one count. This sequence joins TRBV29-1 and TRBJ2-1; 7 positions match TRBD1. CDR1 is SQVTM and CDR2 is ANQGSEA in the germline V gene. Germline trimming cut 7 bases from V and 7 bases from J; bases unmatched to any gene: 19. The CDR3 has 16 residues. The CDR3 protein is CSALRSDRALGNEQFF. In DNA form, the CDR3 reads TGCAGCGCTCTAAGGAGCGACAGGGCCCTTGGTAATGAGCAGTTCTTC.

This rearrangement joins TRBV28 to TRBJ2-5; 12 bases agree with TRBD2. This CDR3 contains 20 residues. The germline gives CDR1 MDHEN, CDR2 SYDVKM. V was clipped by 3 bases and J by 4 bases; unmatched bases: 18. CDR3 in DNA: TGTGCCAGCAGTTTTGGTCTCCTGACTAGCGGGAGCTTTGGGGGAGAGACCCAGTACTTC. Its translation: CASSFGLLTSGSFGGETQYF. The full variable domain, with the rest looked up from reference TRBV28 and TRBJ2-5, is DVKVTQSSRYLVKRTGEKVFLECVQDMDHENMFWYRQDPGLGLRLIYFSYDVKMKEKGDIPEGYSVSREKKERFSLILESASTNQTSMYLCASSFGLLTSGSFGGETQYFGPGTRLLVL.

In the case of this clone: The sample holds other DNA sequences that translate to the same CDR3. The J gene is TRBJ2-3, the V gene TRBV5-4; 10 bases align to TRBD2. The CDR3 consists of 15 residues. In germline, CDR1 is SGHNT, CDR2 YYREEE (reference sequence). J was trimmed by 1 base and V by 2 bases; bases with no gene match: 1. CDR3 sequence reads: CASSFSGGGTDTQYF. DNA for the CDR3: TGTGCCAGCAGCTTCAGCGGGGGGGGCACAGATACGCAGTATTTT.

The chain joins TRBV5-1 to TRBJ2-1; D gene uncertain. The V gene's germline CDR1 is SGHRS and CDR2 YFSETQ. V lost 0 bases and J 8 bases, leaving 12 bases between the germline ends. The CDR3 contains 14 residues. The CDR3 protein is CASSLDMAIDEQFF. In nucleotides, the CDR3 is TGCGCCAGCAGCTTGGACATGGCCATCGATGAGCAGTTCTTC. Filled out from reference TRBV5-1 and TRBJ2-1, the complete variable domain reads KAGVTQTPRYLIKTRGQQVTLSCSPISGHRSVSWYQQTPGQGLQFLFEYFSETQRNKGNFPGRFSGRQFSNSRSEMNVSTLELGDSALYLCASSLDMAIDEQFFGPGTRLTVL.

This clone was seen once. V usage is TRBV27 and J usage is TRBJ1-1; D unresolved. V gave up 7 bases and J gave up 6 bases, with 15 bases separating them. CDR1 MNHEY and CDR2 SMNVEV come from the germline V gene (reference sequence). This CDR3 contains 13 residues. CDR3 sequence (DNA): TGTGCCAGCAAAGACCAAGTGGGGTCTGAAGCTTTCTTT. Its protein is CASKDQVGSEAFF.

The rearrangement uses TRBV28 and TRBJ2-7, with 7 bases matching TRBD2. Trimming removed 3 bases from V and 0 bases from J; junction bases left unmatched: 5. This CDR3 is built from 15 residues. The V gene's germline CDR1 is MDHEN and CDR2 SYDVKM. The CDR3 bases are TGTGCCAGCAGTTTTCCGGGCGGGGGCTCCTACGAGCAGTACTTC. It specifies CASSFPGGGSYEQYF.

The CDR3 sequence is CASSPSGNTDTQYF. CDR3 DNA: TGCGCCAGCAGCCCCAGCGGGAACACAGATACGCAGTATTTT. The V call is TRBV5-1, the J call TRBJ2-3; 7 bases align to TRBD2. CDR3 size: 14 residues. V lost 4 bases to trimming and J lost 2 bases; unmatched junction nucleotides: 4. The germline CDR1 and CDR2 sequences are SGHRS and YFSETQ.

The chain uses TRBV6-1 and TRBJ1-5, with no clear D. The germline V gene has CDR1 MNHNS and CDR2 SASEGT. The CDR3 covers 14 residues. V gave up 6 bases and J gave up 6 bases, with 15 bases separating them. CDR3 residues: CASRESGSGQPQHF. Written as DNA, the CDR3 is TGTGCCAGCAGAGAGTCGGGGAGCGGTCAGCCCCAGCATTTT.